The 18 T cell receptor beta chains listed next were all sequenced from one sample in a study of cytomegalovirus exposure and HLA in healthy donors. PCR amplification relied on 60 Vbeta primers (plus 13 Jbeta primers). This table comes from immunoSEQ multiplex PCR, and its TCRdb copy is limited to in-frame clones, with some not included. The top ten clones hold around 2.8% of a sample with 150,000 to 200,000 clones, over 65% of them seen once. Sequenced: PBMCs. These receptors came from a woman in her fifties or sixties in good health and CMV-seropositive.

The chain uses TRBV6-1 and TRBJ1-1; no clear D. V was pared by 10 bases and J by 0 bases, with 18 bases between. CDR1 MNHNS and CDR2 SASEGT come from the germline V gene. The length of the CDR3 is 15 residues. This CDR3 reads CATARASLMNTEAFF. CDR3 in DNA: TGTGCCACCGCCCGTGCCAGTCTCATGAACACTGAAGCTTTCTTT.

CDR3 in amino acids: CASSLVGTGVPDTQYF. CDR3 in DNA: TGCGCCAGCAGCTTGGTGGGGACAGGGGTACCAGATACGCAGTATTTT. The rearrangement links TRBV5-1 to TRBJ2-3; 10 positions match TRBD1. Trimming removed 0 bases from V and 4 bases from J; junction bases left unmatched: 5. Germline CDR1 SGHRS, CDR2 YFSETQ. The CDR3 is 16 amino acids.

This clone has just one count. The chain has TRBV19 and TRBJ1-5, with TRBD1 matching over 8 bases. V trimming: 5 bases; J trimming: 4 bases; junction bases outside the gene matches: 4. The germline V gene encodes CDR1 LNHDA and CDR2 SQIVND (reference sequence). The CDR3 length is 14 residues. The CDR3 here is CASSLGQVNQPQHF. CDR3 sequence (DNA): TGTGCCAGTAGTCTGGGACAGGTGAATCAGCCCCAGCATTTT.

The chain couples TRBV2 to TRBJ1-1; no firm D call. This CDR3 is built from 13 residues. CDR1 and CDR2 from the germline V gene are SNHLY and FYNNEI. V was shortened by 2 bases and J by 1 base, with 5 bases between the two germline ends. In DNA, the CDR3 is TGTGCCAGCAGTGAACCCAAGAACACTGAAGCTTTCTTT. This gives the protein CASSEPKNTEAFF.

The chain links TRBV6-6 to TRBJ1-6; D is perhaps TRBD1 (5 bases). The CDR3 totals 15 residues. CDR1 is MNHNY, CDR2 SVGAGI, per germline (reference sequence). Trimming left V 6 bases short and J 9 bases short, with 18 bases between. The CDR3 here is CASSTHPGVSSPLHF. DNA for the CDR3: TGTGCCAGCAGCACTCATCCGGGGGTTTCTTCACCCCTCCACTTT.

The CDR3 DNA reads TGCGCCAGCGGCGTCCAGGGACACCCCTACGAGCAGTACTTC. The encoded protein is CASGVQGHPYEQYF. The rearrangement joins TRBV5-1 to TRBJ2-7; D may be TRBD1 (6 bases). This CDR3 contains 14 residues. CDR1 and CDR2 (germline): SGHRS, YFSETQ. With 7 bases removed from V and 2 bases from J, the gap between germline ends came to 16 bases. Supplemented by reference TRBV5-1 and TRBJ2-7, the full variable domain reads KAGVTQTPRYLIKTRGQQVTLSCSPISGHRSVSWYQQTPGQGLQFLFEYFSETQRNKGNFPGRFSGRQFSNSRSEMNVSTLELGDSALYLCASGVQGHPYEQYFGPGTRLTVT.

The CDR3 DNA is TGTGCCAGCAGCCAAGATCCTCCTAGCGGGGGGGCTTACCAAGAGACCCAGTACTTC. As protein: CASSQDPPSGGAYQETQYF. The chain uses TRBV4-2 and TRBJ2-5, with 12 bases identical to TRBD2. The CDR3 spans 19 residues. Trimming took 0 bases from V and 0 from J; bases not matched to a gene: 8. Germline assignment: CDR1 LGHNA and CDR2 YNFKEQ.

The chain joins TRBV5-1 to TRBJ2-3; 10 bases map to TRBD2. J was trimmed by 5 bases and V by 4 bases; bases with no gene match: 10. The CDR3 has 16 amino acids. In germline, CDR1 is SGHRS, CDR2 YFSETQ. The chain's CDR3 is CASSARTSGGLDTQYF. In DNA, the CDR3 is TGCGCCAGCAGCGCAAGGACTAGCGGCGGTCTAGATACGCAGTATTTT.

The chain recombines TRBV4-2 with TRBJ1-4; D perhaps matches TRBD1 (5 bases). V shed 1 base and J shed 3 bases, with 12 bases lying between them. Germline CDR1 reads LGHNA; CDR2 reads YNFKEQ. This CDR3 region has 16 residues. CDR3 in DNA: TGTGCCAGCAGCCAAGCGAGCACAGGCGCTAATGAAAAACTGTTTTTT. It translates to CASSQASTGANEKLFF.

The chain uses TRBV19 and TRBJ1-2, with a tentative D call TRBD1 (6 bases). Trimming cost V 2 bases and J 3 bases, with 13 bases left between them. Germline V CDR1 and CDR2: LNHDA, SQIVND (reference sequence). The CDR3 has 15 residues. The CDR3 sequence: CASSIQGIVHYGYTF. The CDR3 bases are TGTGCCAGTAGTATACAGGGGATTGTTCACTATGGCTACACCTTC.

The rearrangement joins TRBV19 to TRBJ1-1, with D possibly TRBD1 on 6 matching bases. Germline V gene data show CDR1 as LNHDA and CDR2 as SQIVND (reference sequence). Trimming removed 6 bases from V and 0 bases from J, with 14 bases in between. This CDR3 spans 15 amino acids. The CDR3 sequence: CASSRQGYLNTEAFF. The CDR3 DNA reads as TGTGCCAGTAGCCGCCAGGGGTATCTGAACACTGAAGCTTTCTTT.

This clone was recorded only once. V and J are TRBV2 and TRBJ1-1; 9 positions match TRBD1. This CDR3 is 12 amino acids long. The germline gives CDR1 SNHLY, CDR2 FYNNEI. After removal of 5 bases from V and 11 bases from J, the junction contained 6 bases not matched to a gene. The CDR3 is CASSPDRGRAFF. CDR3 sequence (DNA): TGTGCCAGCAGTCCGGACAGGGGCAGGGCTTTCTTT.

The V gene is TRBV11-2, the J gene TRBJ2-3; a weak D match, TRBD2 (5 bases). The CDR3 is 16 residues long. Germline assignment: CDR1 SGHAT and CDR2 FQNNGV. The V end lost 1 base, the J end lost 1 base, and 12 bases lay between the germline ends. In nucleotides, the CDR3 is TGTGCCAGCAGCTTAGGAGCGGTCCATGGCACAGATACGCAGTATTTT. It encodes CASSLGAVHGTDTQYF.

The chain uses TRBV5-6 and TRBJ2-7; 8 positions agree with TRBD2. CDR3 size: 13 residues. The V gene end was trimmed by 2 bases and the J gene end by 6 bases; junction bases not matched to a gene: 4. The V gene's germline CDR1 is SGHDT and CDR2 YYEEEE. The DNA for the CDR3 is TGTGCCAGCAGCTTAGGGCTAGCGGGCGAGCAGTACTTC. Its protein is CASSLGLAGEQYF.

This chain links TRBV7-8 with TRBJ1-4; no firm D call. Germline V gene lookup returns CDR1 SGHVS and CDR2 FQNEAQ. Deletions cut 5 bases from V and 8 bases from J, with 15 bases between. The CDR3 consists of 14 residues. CDR3 sequence reads: CASSVASKEEKLFF. The DNA of the CDR3 is TGTGCCAGCAGCGTGGCTAGCAAGGAGGAAAAACTGTTTTTT.

The rearrangement uses TRBV7-2 and TRBJ2-3; weak D call: TRBD2 (5 bases). The CDR3 is 15 amino acids. Trimming removed 5 bases at V and 1 base at J, with 13 bases between. Germline V gene lookup returns CDR1 SGHTA and CDR2 FQGNSA. The CDR3: CASSPLGRGTDTQYF. The CDR3 coding sequence is TGTGCCAGCAGCCCGTTGGGGAGAGGCACAGATACGCAGTATTTT.

V gene TRBV7-2 combines with J gene TRBJ1-1; TRBD1 matches 9 bases. The CDR3 runs to 14 residues. V was clipped by 5 bases and J by 2 bases; unmatched bases: 3. Germline CDR1 SGHTA, CDR2 FQGNSA. The CDR3 DNA follows: TGTGCCAGCAGCAGGGACAGGGTAAACACTGAAGCTTTCTTT. Its protein is CASSRDRVNTEAFF.

A few counts support this clone. The V call is TRBV27, the J call TRBJ1-5, with 11 positions matching TRBD1. Germline V CDR1 and CDR2: MNHEY, SMNVEV (reference sequence). V trimming: 6 bases; J trimming: 2 bases; junction bases outside the gene matches: 18. The CDR3 has 20 residues. CDR3 loop: CASSPIVGQGVRRGNQPQHF. The CDR3 DNA reads as TGTGCCAGCAGCCCCATCGTGGGACAGGGGGTTCGTAGGGGCAATCAGCCCCAGCATTTT.